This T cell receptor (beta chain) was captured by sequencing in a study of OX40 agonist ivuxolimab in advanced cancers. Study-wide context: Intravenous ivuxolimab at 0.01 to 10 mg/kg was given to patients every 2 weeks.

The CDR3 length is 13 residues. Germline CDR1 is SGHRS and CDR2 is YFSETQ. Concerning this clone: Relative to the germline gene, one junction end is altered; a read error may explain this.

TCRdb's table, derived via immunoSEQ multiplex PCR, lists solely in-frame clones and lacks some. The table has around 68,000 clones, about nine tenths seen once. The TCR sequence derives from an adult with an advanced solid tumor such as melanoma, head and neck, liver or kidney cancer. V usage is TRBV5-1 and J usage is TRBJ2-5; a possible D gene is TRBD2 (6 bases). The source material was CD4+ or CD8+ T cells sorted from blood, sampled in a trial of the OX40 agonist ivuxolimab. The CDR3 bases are TGCGCCAGCAGATTGGGGGGTGAAGAGACCCAGTACTTC. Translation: CASRLGGEETQYF.